This T cell receptor beta chain was identified in a study of control samples from healthy donors and cancer patients. Germline-derived CDR1 and CDR2 are SGHRS and YFSETQ. The CDR3 has 19 amino acids. The junction had 15 bases not matched to a gene; V was cut back by 1 base and J by 3 bases. Using immunoSEQ multiplex PCR, the repertoire was profiled, and TCRdb retains in-frame clones only, with some absent. The sample contains 100,000 to 150,000 clones, roughly 90% of which appear only once. This sequence joins TRBV5-1 and TRBJ2-3; 9 positions agree with TRBD1. Sequencing was performed on blood. The receptor comes from a young man in good health. The CDR3 region has the DNA TGCGCCAGCAGCTTGAGGGTGCTGCGCCGGGACAGGGAAACAGATACGCAGTATTTT. Residues: CASSLRVLRRDRETDTQYF.